The entry below gives a single TCR beta chain sequence along with its context. The antigen is not known. Sequencing of TCR beta drew on CD8+ and CD4+ T cells from blood. The sample belongs to a study of CD8 T cells in Susac syndrome. Study overall: Blood was drawn from Susac syndrome patients while they were therapy-naive, on corticosteroids, or on intravenous immunoglobulin alone. Study-level results: Expansion of Susac CD8+ clones peaked in TEMRA cells and in active patients.

V was cut by 2 bases and J by 11 bases, with 11 bases left in between. The CDR3 is made up of 12 amino acids. CDR1 is MNHEY and CDR2 is SVGEGT in the germline V gene. It was with random hexamers that about 0.45 to 1 ug RNA was reverse transcribed. Amplification of TCR beta CDR3 was carried out by immunoSEQ multiplex PCR, which covered 54 Vbeta and 13 Jbeta segments. TCRdb reprocessed the immunoSEQ multiplex PCR reads via MiXCR and lists one record per CDR3 protein. Among roughly 100,000 distinct CDR3 sequences listed, approximately 94% were seen once. Sequenced material: CD8+ T cells from PBMCs. This TCR came from a human donor with Susac syndrome. This sequence joins TRBV6-2 or TRBV6-3 and TRBJ2-3; D possibly corresponds to TRBD1 (5 bases). The CDR3 reads CASSYGDRRQYF. CDR3 sequence (DNA): TGTGCCAGCAGTTACGGAGACAGAAGGCAGTATTTT.